This note documents a single T cell receptor beta chain sequence. These data belong to a study of T cell changes during pregnancy in multiple sclerosis. Clones were read by immunoSEQ multiplex PCR, and TCRdb kept only the in-frame ones, dropping some. Among around 130,000 clones listed, 90% to 98% were seen once. The length of the CDR3 is 13 residues. Between the trimmed V and J ends, which lost 6 bases and 7 bases, there was a span of 15 bases. Per the germline V gene, CDR1 is MDHEN and CDR2 is SYDVKM. The genes are TRBV28 and TRBJ1-2, with D perhaps TRBD1 (5 bases). The specimen comprised peripheral blood, sampled after pregnancy. The TCR was taken from a female donor with multiple sclerosis, enrolled in a pregnancy study. This CDR3 reads CASRPQGMAGYTF. DNA of the CDR3: TGTGCCAGCAGACCCCAGGGAATGGCTGGCTACACCTTC.